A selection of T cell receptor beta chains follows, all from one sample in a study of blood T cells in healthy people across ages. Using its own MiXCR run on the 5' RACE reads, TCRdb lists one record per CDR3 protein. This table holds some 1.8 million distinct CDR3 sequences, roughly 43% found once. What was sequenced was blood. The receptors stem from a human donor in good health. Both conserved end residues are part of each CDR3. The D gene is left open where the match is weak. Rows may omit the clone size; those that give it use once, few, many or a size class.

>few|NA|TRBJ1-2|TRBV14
TGTGCCAGCAGCCAAGACCCAGGCGATAACTATGGCTACACCTTC
CASSQDPGDNYGYTF
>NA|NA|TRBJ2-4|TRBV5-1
TGCGCCAGCAGCTTTTTTGGTGACATTCAGTACTTC
CASSFFGDIQYF
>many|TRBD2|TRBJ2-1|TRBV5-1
TGCGCCAGCAGTCAGACGGATGGGGGGGTCGGGGAGCAGTTCTTC
CASSQTDGGVGEQFF
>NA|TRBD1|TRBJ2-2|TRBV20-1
TGCAGTGCTATAGACAGGGAGAACACCGGGGAGCTGTTTTTT
CSAIDRENTGELFF
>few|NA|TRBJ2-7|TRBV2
TGTGCCAGCAGTGGGGACATCCCCTACGAGCAGTACTTC
CASSGDIPYEQYF
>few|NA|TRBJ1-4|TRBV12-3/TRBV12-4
TGTGCCAGCAGCCCCATTAAGGTCTTCGTCGGTGAAAAACTGTTTTTT
CASSPIKVFVGEKLFF
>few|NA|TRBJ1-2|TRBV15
TGTGCCACCAGCAGGGGTTTCAGGGGCGACTACACCTTC
CATSRGFRGDYTF
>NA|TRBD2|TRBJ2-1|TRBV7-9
TGTGCCAGCAGCCATCTAGCGGGGACTGGGGAGCAGTTCTTC
CASSHLAGTGEQFF
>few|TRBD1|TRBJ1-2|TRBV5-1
TGCGCCAGCAGCGACGGGACAGGAGCTAACTATGGCTACACCTTC
CASSDGTGANYGYTF
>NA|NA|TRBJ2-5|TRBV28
TGTGCCAGCAGTTTATGGGGGGGACCGGGAGAGACCCAGTACTTC
CASSLWGGPGETQYF
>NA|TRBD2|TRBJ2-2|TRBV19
TGTGCCAGTAGTGCCCGGGGACTAGCTTACACCGGGGAGCTGTTTTTT
CASSARGLAYTGELFF
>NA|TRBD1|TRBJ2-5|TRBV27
TGTGCCAGCAGTCCCTTAAGGGACAGGTACCAAGAGACCCAGTACTTC
CASSPLRDRYQETQYF
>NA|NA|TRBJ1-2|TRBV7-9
TGTGCCAGCAGCACCATTACTCATGCGGGCTACACCTTC
CASSTITHAGYTF
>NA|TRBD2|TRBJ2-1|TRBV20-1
TGCGGAAGTAGCGGCGGGGGTGGGCAGTTCTTC
CGSSGGGGQFF
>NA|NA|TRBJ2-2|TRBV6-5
TGTGCCAGCATCTCAAGGGGCGGAGGCACCGGGGAGCTGTTTTTT
CASISRGGGTGELFF
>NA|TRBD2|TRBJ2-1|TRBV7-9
TGTGCCAGCAGTTTCAGCGGGGGGGCAGCCTACAATGAGCAGTTCTTC
CASSFSGGAAYNEQFF
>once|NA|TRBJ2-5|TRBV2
TGTGCCAGCAGGGCTGTGGCCGGGGAGACCCAGTACTTC
CASRAVAGETQYF
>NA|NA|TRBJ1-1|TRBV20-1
TGCAGTGCTAATGGCGGGGCGAGAGGGAACACTGAAGCTTTCTTT
CSANGGARGNTEAFF
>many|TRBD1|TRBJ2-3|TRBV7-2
TGTGCCAGCAGCTTACGGGACAGCAGCACAGATACGCAGTATTTT
CASSLRDSSTDTQYF
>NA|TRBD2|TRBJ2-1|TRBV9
TGTGCCAGCAGCGTAGGCGGGGAGGGGTACAATGAGCAGTTCTTC
CASSVGGEGYNEQFF
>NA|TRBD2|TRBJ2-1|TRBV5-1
TGCGCCAGCAGCTTGGCCGGGGGGCTAGCGGGCTACAATGAGCAGTTCTTC
CASSLAGGLAGYNEQFF
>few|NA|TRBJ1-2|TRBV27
TGTGCCAGCAGGAAAGGCGACAGACTTAACTATGGCTACACCTTC
CASRKGDRLNYGYTF
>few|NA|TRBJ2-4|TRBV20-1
TGCAGTGCAACTGTAGTGACCAAAAACATTCAGTACTTC
CSATVVTKNIQYF
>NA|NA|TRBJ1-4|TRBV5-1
TGCGCCAGCAGCTTGGCCAGGGGCGATGAAAAACTGTTTTTT
CASSLARGDEKLFF
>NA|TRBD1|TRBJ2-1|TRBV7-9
TGTGCCAGCAGCACGCACAGGGGTCGCTCCTACAATGAGCAGTTCTTC
CASSTHRGRSYNEQFF
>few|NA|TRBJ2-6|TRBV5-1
TGCGCCAGCAGCTTGGAAGGGGGTACTGGGGCCAACGTCCTGACTTTC
CASSLEGGTGANVLTF
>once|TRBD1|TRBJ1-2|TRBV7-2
TGTGCCAGCAGCCTGGACAGGAATGGAGGCGGCTACACCTTC
CASSLDRNGGGYTF
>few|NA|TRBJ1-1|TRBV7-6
TGTGCCAGCAGCCTAGAACCAGTCCGCATGAACACTGAAGCTTTCTTT
CASSLEPVRMNTEAFF
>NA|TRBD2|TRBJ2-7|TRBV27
TGTGCCAGCAGTTTCTCCGGGACTAGCATTTACGAGCAGTACTTC
CASSFSGTSIYEQYF
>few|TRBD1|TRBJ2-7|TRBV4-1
TGCGCCAGCGGCCAAGGACAGGGAAACTACGAGCAGTACTTC
CASGQGQGNYEQYF
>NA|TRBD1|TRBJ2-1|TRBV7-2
TGTGCCAGCAGCTTAGCGAGGTGGACAGGGAATGAGCAGTTCTTC
CASSLARWTGNEQFF
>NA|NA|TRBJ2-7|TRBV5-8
TGTGCCAGCAGCTTGGCCCCCCCCAGGGAGCGGGCCAGGGGGTACTTC
CASSLAPPRERARGYF